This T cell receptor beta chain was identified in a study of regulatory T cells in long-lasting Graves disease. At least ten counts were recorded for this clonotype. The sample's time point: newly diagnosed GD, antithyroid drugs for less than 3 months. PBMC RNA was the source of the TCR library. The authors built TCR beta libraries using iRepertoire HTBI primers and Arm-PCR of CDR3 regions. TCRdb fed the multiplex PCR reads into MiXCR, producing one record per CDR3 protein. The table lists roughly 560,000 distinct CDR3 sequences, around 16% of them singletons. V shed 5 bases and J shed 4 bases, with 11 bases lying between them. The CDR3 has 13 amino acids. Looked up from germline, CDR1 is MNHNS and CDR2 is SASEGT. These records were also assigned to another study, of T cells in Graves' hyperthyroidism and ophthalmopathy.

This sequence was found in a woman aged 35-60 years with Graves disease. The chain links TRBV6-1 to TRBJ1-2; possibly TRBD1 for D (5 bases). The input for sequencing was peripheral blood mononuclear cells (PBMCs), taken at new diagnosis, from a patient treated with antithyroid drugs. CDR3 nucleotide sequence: TGTGCCAGCAGTCTGACAGAAGTCTATGGCTACACCTTC. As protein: CASSLTEVYGYTF.